Each of the 10 T cell receptor beta chains below was sequenced from the same sample in a study of tumor and adjacent non-tumor tissue in lung cancer. Three rounds of nested PCR, following a modified ARM-PCR protocol, produced the TCRbeta library. TCRdb reprocessed the multiplex PCR reads via MiXCR and lists one record per CDR3 protein. The sample carries 100,000 or so distinct CDR3 sequences, roughly two thirds recorded once. RNA was extracted from bulk tissue without any cell sorting. Distant lung tissue was collected more than 3 cm away from the tumor edge. Specimen: distant non-tumor lung tissue. The receptors originated from a man aged 30-40 years with non-small cell lung cancer.

A remark on this clonotype: The conserved closing phenylalanine or tryptophan is absent in this CDR3, likely reflecting a read error. The chain carries TRBV29-1 and TRBJ1-4; D gene ambiguous. Trimming took off 7 bases at V and 8 bases at J, with 14 bases between the two ends. The CDR3 has 12 residues. Germline-derived CDR1 and CDR2 are SQVTM and ANQGSEA. The CDR3 DNA sequence: TGCAGCGCGGCCTCACCGGCCGAAAAACTGTTTTTA. Translated, it gives CSAASPAEKLFL.

This sequence joins TRBV11-2 and TRBJ1-2; no clear D. Trimming pared 7 bases from V and 2 bases from J, leaving 14 bases between. CDR1 is SGHAT, CDR2 FQNNGV, per germline. The CDR3 covers 14 residues. The CDR3 DNA reads as TGTGCCAGCACCCAAGAGACCCAGAACTATGGCTACACCTTC. It encodes CASTQETQNYGYTF.

The rearrangement uses TRBV6-5 and TRBJ2-5; D uncertain. The V end lost 7 bases, the J end lost 0 bases, and 12 bases lay between the germline ends. This CDR3 is 14 amino acids long. Germline V gene data show CDR1 as MNHEY and CDR2 as SVGAGI. CDR3 sequence: CASTIPANQETQYF. DNA of the CDR3: TGTGCCAGCACCATACCAGCGAACCAAGAGACCCAGTACTTC.

On this clonotype itself: This clone may be a read error of a much larger clone one base away. The chain combines TRBV20-1 with TRBJ2-4; a possible D gene is TRBD2 (7 bases). The CDR3 extends over 15 amino acids. Germline V CDR1 and CDR2: DFQATT, SNEGSKA (reference sequence). The CDR3 DNA sequence: TGCAGTGCTCTAGAGGGAGGGGGGATATCAGACATTCGGTACTTC. This translates into CSALEGGGISDIRYF.

Details on this clonotype: A much larger clone sits a single nucleotide away, making a read error possible. The chain recombines TRBV4-1 with TRBJ2-1, with TRBD1 as a possible D gene (7 bases). CDR1 is MGHRA, CDR2 YSYEKL, per germline. The CDR3 extends over 14 amino acids. V dropped 5 bases and J dropped 8 bases, with 16 bases sitting between them. The CDR3 bases are TGCGCCAGCAGCGTTAGCAGGGGGGCTGATGAGCAGTTCTTC. The encoded protein is CASSVSRGADEQFF.

For this clonotype: A read error may account for a junction end that differs from germline. This sequence joins TRBV5-1 and TRBJ1-1, with TRBD1 matching 7 bases. Germline CDR1 is SGHRS and CDR2 is YFSETQ. This CDR3 has 14 residues. DNA for the CDR3: TGCGCCAGCAACGCGACAGGGTACGACACTGAAGCTCTCTTT. This codes for CASNATGYDTEALF. Full variable domain (outside the CDR3, taken from reference TRBV5-1 and TRBJ1-1): KAGVTQTPRYLIKTRGQQVTLSCSPISGHRSVSWYQQTPGQGLQFLFEYFSETQRNKGNFPGRFSGRQFSNSRSEMNVSTLELGDSALYLCASNATGYDTEALFGQGTRLTVV.

This clonotype is a singleton in its sample. The junction departs from germline at one end; a sequencing error may be responsible. This sequence joins TRBV11-2 and TRBJ2-7; TRBD2 matches 15 bases. The CDR3 totals 16 residues. CDR1 is SGHAT, CDR2 FQNNGV, per germline. CDR3 coding DNA: TGTACCAGCAGCGGGACTAGCGGGAGGCAATCCTACGAGCAGTACTTC. Translated: CTSSGTSGRQSYEQYF.

This rearrangement joins TRBV6-2 or TRBV6-3 to TRBJ2-3; D is unresolved. The CDR3 is 13 amino acids. CDR1 MNHEY and CDR2 SVGEGT come from the germline V gene. Trimming removed 4 bases from V and 5 bases from J, with 10 bases in between. The CDR3 DNA follows: TGTGCCAGCAGTTTACACGAAGTAGATACGCAGTATTTT. Residues: CASSLHEVDTQYF.

In this sample, this clonotype turned up once. Mismatch with germline at one junction end may stem from a read error. The rearrangement joins TRBV6-5 to TRBJ2-7, with D unclear. The CDR3 has 14 residues. Germline V gives CDR1 MNHEY, CDR2 SVGAGI. The CDR3 coding sequence is TGTGCCTGCAGTCCACGGACCGGCTCCTACGAACAGTACTTC. Protein sequence: CACSPRTGSYEQYF.

This clonotype was recorded at least ten times. This sequence joins TRBV7-8 and TRBJ2-2; D remains unclear. Germline CDR1 and CDR2: SGHVS and FQNEAQ. V gave up 7 bases and J gave up 1 base, with 13 bases separating them. CDR3 size: 15 residues. Here the CDR3 reads CASKAIGRNTGELFF. The CDR3, as DNA: TGTGCCAGCAAGGCCATCGGAAGGAACACCGGGGAGCTGTTTTTT.